Listed here are 15 T cell receptor beta chains from one sample, sequenced in a study of cytomegalovirus exposure and HLA in healthy donors. Use of 60 Vbeta and 13 Jbeta primers characterized the PCR. Using immunoSEQ multiplex PCR, the repertoire was profiled, and TCRdb retains in-frame clones only, with some absent. Seen in this sample are some 130,000 clones; the ten most common clones hold 1.5% to 2.5%. Material: PBMCs. The receptors here all came from a woman aged 60 to 75 in good health and CMV-seronegative.

The V gene is TRBV18, the J gene TRBJ1-1, with TRBD1 matching over 7 bases. V was pared by 2 bases and J by 7 bases, with 10 bases of the junction left unmatched. The CDR3 consists of 15 residues. Per the germline V gene, CDR1 is KGHSH and CDR2 is LQKENI. Here the CDR3 reads CASSPAITGVLEAFF. CDR3 nucleotide sequence: TGTGCCAGCTCACCAGCCATTACAGGGGTGCTTGAAGCTTTCTTT.

The chain combines TRBV19 with TRBJ2-2, with D perhaps matching TRBD2 (6 bases). The germline CDR1 and CDR2 sequences are LNHDA and SQIVND (reference sequence). This CDR3 spans 11 amino acids. Written as DNA, the CDR3 is TGTGCAACTACGGGGGCCGGGGAGCTGTTTTTT. Protein product: CATTGAGELFF.

This chain links TRBV25-1 with TRBJ1-1, with no clear D. This CDR3 region has 15 residues. Germline V lookup: CDR1 MGHDK, CDR2 SYGVNS. The V end was cut by 0 bases, the J end by 2 bases, with 10 bases between. CDR3 protein: CASSEYRGSNTEAFF. CDR3 sequence (DNA): TGTGCCAGCAGTGAATACCGGGGTTCAAACACTGAAGCTTTCTTT.

The J gene is TRBJ2-5, the V gene TRBV5-5; no definite D call. Germline V lookup: CDR1 SGHKS, CDR2 YYEKEE (reference sequence). Trimming shortened V by 2 bases and J by 2 bases, and 10 bases separated the two germline ends. The CDR3 runs 14 residues. The CDR3: CASSFSGTQETQYF. The CDR3 bases are TGTGCCAGCAGCTTCTCTGGCACACAAGAGACCCAGTACTTC.

The rearrangement joins TRBV28 to TRBJ2-2, with 11 nucleotides matching TRBD2. Unmatched junction bases numbered 10, after V lost 2 bases and J lost 2 bases. The CDR3 is 19 residues long. Germline V lookup: CDR1 MDHEN, CDR2 SYDVKM. This chain's CDR3 is CASSLPLAGGPFNTGELFF. CDR3 bases: TGTGCCAGCAGTTTACCTCTAGCGGGGGGACCATTTAACACCGGGGAGCTGTTTTTT.

The rearrangement links TRBV10-3 to TRBJ2-7, with D possibly being TRBD2 (5 bases). Germline lookup yields CDR1 ENHRY and CDR2 SYGVKD. V gave up 6 bases and J gave up 7 bases, with 16 bases separating them. The CDR3 is 13 residues long. The CDR3 sequence is CAISLGTGGEQYF. In DNA, the CDR3 is TGTGCCATCAGCTTGGGAACGGGCGGGGAGCAGTACTTC.

The chain joins TRBV19 to TRBJ2-1, with 9 bases lining up with TRBD2. Trimming at V came to 1 base and at J to 4 bases, leaving 2 bases not matched to a gene. CDR3 length equals 15 residues. CDR1 LNHDA and CDR2 SQIVND come from the germline V gene (reference sequence). CDR3 bases: TGTGCCAGTAGTATAGCCCTAGCGGGATACAATGAGCAGTTCTTC. As protein: CASSIALAGYNEQFF. Full variable domain (missing parts from reference TRBV19 and TRBJ2-1): DGGITQSPKYLFRKEGQNVTLSCEQNLNHDAMYWYRQDPGQGLRLIYYSQIVNDFQKGDIAEGYSVSREKKESFPLTVTSAQKNPTAFYLCASSIALAGYNEQFFGPGTRLTVL.

This rearrangement joins TRBV4-2 to TRBJ1-6; maybe TRBD1 (6 bases). V was clipped by 4 bases and J by 6 bases, with 7 bases between them. This CDR3 has 13 residues. The germline CDR1 and CDR2 sequences are LGHNA and YNFKEQ. CDR3 residues: CASSPQGNSPLHF. The CDR3 nucleotides are TGTGCCAGCAGCCCACAGGGTAATTCACCCCTCCACTTT.

The chain recombines TRBV5-1 with TRBJ1-1; tentatively, D is TRBD1 (5 bases). CDR1 SGHRS and CDR2 YFSETQ come from the germline V gene. The length of the CDR3 is 14 residues. Trimming took off 4 bases at V and 2 bases at J, with 12 bases between the two ends. As DNA, the CDR3 is TGCGCCAGCAGCCCCAGGGCGACAAACACTGAAGCTTTCTTT. Translating it yields CASSPRATNTEAFF.

Here the CDR3 DNA reads TGCGCCAGCAGCTTGCAGCGGCCCGAGGGTGAGCAGTTCTTC. It codes for CASSLQRPEGEQFF. The chain uses TRBV5-1 and TRBJ2-1, with D perhaps TRBD2 (5 bases). The CDR3 runs 14 residues. Trimming pared 1 base from V and 9 bases from J, leaving 14 bases between. The germline V gene has CDR1 SGHRS and CDR2 YFSETQ.

The chain joins TRBV7-9 to TRBJ1-2; tentatively, D is TRBD1 (5 bases). CDR1 and CDR2 from the germline V gene are SEHNR and FQNEAQ (reference sequence). CDR3 size: 13 residues. Trimming left V 2 bases short and J 8 bases short, with 12 bases between. DNA for the CDR3: TGTGCCAGCAGCTTAAGTCGGGGGTCAGGCTACACCTTC. Its protein is CASSLSRGSGYTF.

This chain uses TRBV6-1 with TRBJ2-3, with TRBD2 matching 12 bases. The junction had 9 bases not matched to a gene; V was cut back by 3 bases and J by 2 bases. This CDR3 has 18 residues. The germline gives CDR1 MNHNS, CDR2 SASEGT. The CDR3 region has the DNA TGTGCCAGCAGTGATCCCCTCCTAGCGGGGGGGCCCACAGATACGCAGTATTTT. Translated: CASSDPLLAGGPTDTQYF.

The chain recombines TRBV4-2 with TRBJ1-2; TRBD1 matches at 8 bases. V lost 7 bases and J lost 7; bases outside the gene matches: 8. The germline gives CDR1 LGHNA, CDR2 YNFKEQ. The CDR3 has 13 residues. The CDR3 loop reads CASTPDREAGYTF. In nucleotides, the CDR3 is TGTGCCAGCACCCCGGACAGGGAGGCTGGCTACACCTTC.

The chain couples TRBV7-2 to TRBJ2-3; TRBD2 agrees at 8 bases. Trimming cost V 7 bases and J 6 bases; bases outside gene matches: 18. The CDR3 sequence is 17 residues long. Germline V lookup: CDR1 SGHTA, CDR2 FQGNSA. The CDR3 loop is CASNSLGGGRTRDTQYF. CDR3 DNA sequence: TGTGCCAGCAACTCCCTCGGGGGCGGGAGGACACGGGATACGCAGTATTTT.

The V call is TRBV9, the J call TRBJ1-1; D is uncertain. V dropped 0 bases and J dropped 2 bases, with 11 bases sitting between them. Germline V lookup: CDR1 SGDLS, CDR2 YYNGEE. The CDR3 contains 15 residues. This CDR3 is CASSVEGGINTEAFF. The CDR3 coding sequence is TGTGCCAGCAGCGTAGAAGGAGGGATTAACACTGAAGCTTTCTTT.